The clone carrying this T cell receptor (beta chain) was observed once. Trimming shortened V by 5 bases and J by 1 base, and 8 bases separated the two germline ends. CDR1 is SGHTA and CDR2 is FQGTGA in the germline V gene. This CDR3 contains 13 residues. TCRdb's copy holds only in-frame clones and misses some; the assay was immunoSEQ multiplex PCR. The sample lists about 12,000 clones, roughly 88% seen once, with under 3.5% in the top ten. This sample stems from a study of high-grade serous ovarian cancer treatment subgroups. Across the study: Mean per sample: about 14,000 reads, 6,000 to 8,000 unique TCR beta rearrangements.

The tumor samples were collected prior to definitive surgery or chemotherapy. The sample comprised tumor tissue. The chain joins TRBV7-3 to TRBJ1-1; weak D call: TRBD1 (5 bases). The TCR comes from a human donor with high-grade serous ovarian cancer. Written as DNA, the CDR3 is TGTGCCAGCAGCCCGACAGAGAACACTGAAGCTTTCTTT. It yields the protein CASSPTENTEAFF.